This T cell receptor (beta chain) was sequenced during a study of immune heterogeneity within non-small cell lung tumors. Study overall: Of all tumors, 4 turned out to be squamous cell carcinomas, 10 were non-squamous carcinomas and 1 was not otherwise specified. Study results and caveats: Each patient's tumor sites shared recurring identical dominant CDR3 beta clonotypes, and individual sites also carried their own high-frequency clones. T-cell clonality in a given local region correlated moderately yet significantly with the local tumor mutational burden (R 0.3 to 0.4).

Genomic DNA from bulk tumor acted as the template, and around 0.55 ug was loaded per sample. Several far-apart biopsies were taken per primary tumor during surgery. Patients underwent curative surgery for untreated, newly diagnosed non-small cell lung cancer. Those donating were patients (newly diagnosed with non-small cell lung cancer) who were having surgery with curative intent. The sample holds a few counts of this clonotype. What it binds is not known. V dropped 6 bases and J dropped 7 bases, with 9 bases sitting between them. The length of the CDR3 is 12 residues. The germline V gene encodes CDR1 MDHEN and CDR2 SYDVKM. Multiplex PCR relied on 32 V and 13 J primers to amplify TCR beta CDR3. TCRdb used MiXCR to reprocess the multiplex PCR reads, holding one entry per CDR3 protein. This sample carries approximately 4,200 distinct CDR3 sequences, around 27% of them seen once, and the ten largest clones take about 12%.

This chain joins TRBV28 and TRBJ2-2; tentative D call: TRBD2 (5 bases). The source is a man aged 55 to 69 with non-small cell lung cancer. Material: lung tumor tissue. For the CDR3, the DNA is TGTGCCAGCAGCGGGGATGGCGGGGAGCTGTTTTTT. Protein: CASSGDGGELFF. The entire variable domain, with the rest obtained from reference TRBV28 and TRBJ2-2, is as follows: DVKVTQSSRYLVKRTGEKVFLECVQDMDHENMFWYRQDPGLGLRLIYFSYDVKMKEKGDIPEGYSVSREKKERFSLILESASTNQTSMYLCASSGDGGELFFGEGSRLTVL.